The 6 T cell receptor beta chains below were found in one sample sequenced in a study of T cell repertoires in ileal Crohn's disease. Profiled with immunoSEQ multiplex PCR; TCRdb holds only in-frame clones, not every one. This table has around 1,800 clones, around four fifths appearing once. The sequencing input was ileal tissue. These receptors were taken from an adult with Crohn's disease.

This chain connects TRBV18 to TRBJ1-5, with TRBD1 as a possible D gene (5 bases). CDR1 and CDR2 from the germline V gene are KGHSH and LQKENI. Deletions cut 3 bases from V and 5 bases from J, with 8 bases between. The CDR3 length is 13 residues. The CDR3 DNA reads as TGTGCCAGCTCACCGGGGGGATATCAGCCCCAGCATTTT. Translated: CASSPGGYQPQHF.

CDR3 sequence: CASSQDLSGGNGYTF. CDR3 nucleotides: TGCGCCAGCAGCCAAGATTTATCGGGGGGTAATGGCTACACCTTC. The rearrangement joins TRBV4-1 to TRBJ1-2; D is perhaps TRBD1 (5 bases). CDR3 length: 15 residues. Germline V gene lookup returns CDR1 MGHRA and CDR2 YSYEKL. Trimming left V 0 bases short and J 6 bases short, with 14 bases between.

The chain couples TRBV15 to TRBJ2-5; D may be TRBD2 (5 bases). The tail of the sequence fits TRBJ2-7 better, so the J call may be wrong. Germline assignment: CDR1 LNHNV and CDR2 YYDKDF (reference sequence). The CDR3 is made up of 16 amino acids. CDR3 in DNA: TGTGCCACCAGCAGAGATCCCGAGGGATTGAACTACGAGCAGTACTTC. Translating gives CATSRDPEGLNYEQYF.

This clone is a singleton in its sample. The chain's CDR3 is CASSVDGQPNQPQHF. CDR3 in DNA: TGTGCCAGCAGCGTAGACGGACAGCCAAATCAGCCCCAGCATTTT. The V call is TRBV9, the J call TRBJ1-5; D may be TRBD1 (6 bases). Trimming pared 0 bases from V and 4 bases from J, leaving 11 bases between. The CDR3 contains 15 residues. Germline lookup yields CDR1 SGDLS and CDR2 YYNGEE. Based on the CDR3 plus reference TRBV9 and TRBJ1-5, the full variable domain is DSGVTQTPKHLITATGQRVTLRCSPRSGDLSVYWYQQSLDQGLQFLIQYYNGEERAKGNILERFSAQQFPDLHSELNLSSLELGDSALYFCASSVDGQPNQPQHFGDGTRLSIL.

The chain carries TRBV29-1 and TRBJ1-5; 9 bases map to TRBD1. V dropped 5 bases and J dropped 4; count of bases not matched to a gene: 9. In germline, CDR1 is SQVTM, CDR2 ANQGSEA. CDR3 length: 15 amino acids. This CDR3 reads CSVQIATGGNQPQHF. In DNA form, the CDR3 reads TGCAGCGTTCAGATCGCGACAGGGGGGAATCAGCCCCAGCATTTT.

The CDR3 DNA follows: TGTGCCAGCAGTGAGGTCAGGGTCTATGGCTACACCTTC. Its protein is CASSEVRVYGYTF. The V gene is TRBV2, the J gene TRBJ1-2; perhaps TRBD1 as D (5 bases). The ends were cut back, 3 bases at V and 4 bases at J, with 9 bases in the middle. The CDR3 is made up of 13 amino acids. Looked up from germline, CDR1 is SNHLY and CDR2 is FYNNEI.